A single sample gave rise to the 11 T cell receptor beta chains below, sequenced in a study of blood T cell repertoires in COVID-19. Assay used: immunoSEQ multiplex PCR; TCRdb lists only in-frame clones, some missing. The sample comprises roughly 340,000 clones, more than 70% of which are singletons, and around 2.8% rests with the top ten. The specimen was peripheral blood. The receptor set was obtained from a woman younger than 45 with COVID-19, enrolled during active disease.

V is TRBV6-5 and J is TRBJ1-2, with 8 positions matching TRBD1. V trimming: 6 bases; J trimming: 2 bases; junction bases outside the gene matches: 5. The CDR3 loop spans 14 amino acids. Germline V gives CDR1 MNHEY, CDR2 SVGAGI. The CDR3 spells CASRMDRANYGYTF. The CDR3 DNA is TGTGCCAGCAGGATGGACAGGGCGAACTATGGCTACACCTTC.

V and J are TRBV11-2 and TRBJ1-2; 10 bases map to TRBD1. The V segment lost 5 bases and the J segment 3 bases; nucleotides outside the gene matches: 6. CDR3 size: 15 residues. From germline, CDR1 is SGHAT and CDR2 FQNNGV. The CDR3 nucleotides read TGTGCCAGCAGCCCGACAGGGGGCGCGTACTATGGCTACACCTTC. It translates to CASSPTGGAYYGYTF.

J is TRBJ1-2 and V is TRBV5-6; the match to TRBD1 covers 7 bases. Losses at the gene ends were 6 bases for V and 0 bases for J; bases not matched to a gene: 11. The V gene's germline CDR1 is SGHDT and CDR2 YYEEEE. The CDR3 spans 16 residues. The CDR3 nucleotides read TGTGCCAGCACCACGAGGGGGCGCCGCGCTAACTATGGCTACACCTTC. Protein: CASTTRGRRANYGYTF.

This rearrangement joins TRBV19 to TRBJ1-1; 7 nucleotides match TRBD1. The germline CDR1 and CDR2 sequences are LNHDA and SQIVND (reference sequence). This CDR3 is 13 amino acids long. V shed 6 bases, J shed 7 bases, and the junction held 8 bases outside the gene matches. Here the CDR3 reads CASRRGRGGEAFF. CDR3 DNA: TGTGCCAGTAGGAGGGGGCGGGGAGGTGAAGCTTTCTTT. The variable domain in full, with the rest retrieved from reference TRBV19 and TRBJ1-1, is DGGITQSPKYLFRKEGQNVTLSCEQNLNHDAMYWYRQDPGQGLRLIYYSQIVNDFQKGDIAEGYSVSREKKESFPLTVTSAQKNPTAFYLCASRRGRGGEAFFGQGTRLTVV.

The chain recombines TRBV6-5 with TRBJ1-1; D remains ambiguous. Germline V lookup: CDR1 MNHEY, CDR2 SVGAGI. CDR3 length equals 16 residues. V was cut by 0 bases and J by 2 bases, with 13 bases left in between. The CDR3 protein is CASSYSRFEGNTEAFF. The CDR3 DNA sequence: TGTGCCAGCAGTTACTCGCGATTCGAGGGCAACACTGAAGCTTTCTTT.

The chain couples TRBV5-1 to TRBJ2-2; 7 nucleotides align to TRBD2. Germline V gives CDR1 SGHRS, CDR2 YFSETQ. This CDR3 is 13 amino acids long. V was pared by 1 base and J by 11 bases, with 5 bases of the junction left unmatched. The CDR3 sequence is CASSLFPGGELFF. CDR3 DNA sequence: TGCGCCAGCAGCTTGTTTCCGGGGGGAGAGCTGTTTTTT.

The chain couples TRBV7-2 to TRBJ2-7; D is uncertain. Germline values: CDR1 SGHTA, CDR2 FQGNSA. Trimming removed 2 bases from V and 2 bases from J, with 10 bases in between. This CDR3 spans 14 amino acids. The CDR3 DNA reads TGTGCCAGCAGCTTAAGCTCACTCACCTACGAGCAGTACGTC. The encoded protein is CASSLSSLTYEQYV.

This clone was seen a few times. This chain uses TRBV5-1 with TRBJ1-1, with D possibly being TRBD1 (5 bases). The V gene lost 4 bases and the J gene lost 1 base, with 17 bases spanning the gap. Germline CDR1 SGHRS, CDR2 YFSETQ. The length of the CDR3 is 16 residues. This CDR3 is CASSLGTMGQNTEAFF. Here the CDR3 DNA reads TGCGCCAGCAGCCTTGGAACAATGGGGCAGAACACTGAAGCTTTCTTT.

The chain couples TRBV20-1 to TRBJ1-1; D is unclear. Trimming took 6 bases from V and 3 from J, leaving 8 bases between them. The germline V gene has CDR1 DFQATT and CDR2 SNEGSKA (reference sequence). The CDR3 is 11 residues long. The CDR3 loop is CSAITDTEAFF. In DNA, the CDR3 is TGCAGTGCCATAACGGACACTGAAGCTTTCTTT.

The rearrangement joins TRBV5-1 to TRBJ1-5; possibly TRBD1 for D (5 bases). The CDR3 length is 16 residues. CDR1 is SGHRS and CDR2 is YFSETQ in the germline V gene. The V gene lost 0 bases and the J gene lost 1 base, with 11 bases spanning the gap. This chain's CDR3 is CASSLAGGESNQPQHF. In nucleotides, the CDR3 is TGCGCCAGCAGCTTGGCCGGGGGAGAGAGCAATCAGCCCCAGCATTTT.

The chain is built from TRBV28 and TRBJ2-7, with 8 bases aligning to TRBD1. CDR3 length: 17 residues. Looked up from germline, CDR1 is MDHEN and CDR2 is SYDVKM. The V and J ends lost 5 bases and 4 bases, in that order; junction bases with no gene match: 16. The CDR3: CASSVTQGVGWGYEQYF. For the CDR3, the DNA is TGTGCCAGCAGTGTTACACAGGGGGTCGGGTGGGGTTACGAGCAGTACTTC.